The 14 T cell receptor beta chains reported below all come from one sample, sequenced in a study of CD8 T cells in ankylosing spondylitis. Using its own MiXCR run on the 5' RACE reads, TCRdb lists one record per CDR3 protein. The repertoire includes 150,000 to 200,000 distinct CDR3 sequences, 10% to 15% of them detected once, and about 11% sits in the top ten. The sequencing input was blood, either unsorted or a sorted T cell fraction (not recorded which). Receptor source: a female donor with ankylosing spondylitis or in good health (not recorded which).

This clonotype was recorded at least ten times. The CDR3 coding sequence is TGTGCCAGGCTAAGGGCAGATAACACCGGGGAGCTGTTTTTT. Its protein product is CARLRADNTGELFF. The chain has TRBV21-1 and TRBJ2-2; TRBD2 was called by the table and not checked on the DNA. TRBV21-1 is assigned pseudogene status. This CDR3 has 14 residues.

The chain has TRBV2 and TRBJ2-2; TRBD2 matches 13 bases. With V trimmed by 4 bases and J by 4 bases, 3 bases remained unmatched. This CDR3 has 16 amino acids. CDR1 is SNHLY, CDR2 FYNNEI, per germline. This chain's CDR3 is CASSAGLAGATGELFF. CDR3 sequence (DNA): TGTGCCAGCAGTGCTGGACTAGCGGGAGCCACCGGGGAGCTGTTTTTT.

This clonotype showed up just a few times. V and J are TRBV30 and TRBJ2-1, with D perhaps matching TRBD2 (5 bases). CDR1 is GTSNPN, CDR2 SVGIG, per germline (reference sequence). This CDR3 is built from 12 residues. The V end lost 2 bases, the J end lost 12 bases, and 14 bases lay between the germline ends. CDR3 DNA: TGTGCCTGGAGTCCAGGAAGGGAGTGGCAGTTCTTC. Its translation is CAWSPGREWQFF.

This clonotype was seen many times. The chain is built from TRBV28 and TRBJ2-4, with 7 bases identical to TRBD1. V was clipped by 7 bases and J by 6 bases; unmatched bases: 9. CDR3 length: 14 amino acids. CDR1 is MDHEN, CDR2 SYDVKM, per germline. This chain's CDR3 is CASNYRGVVNIQYF. The CDR3, as DNA: TGTGCCAGCAATTACAGGGGAGTTGTAAACATTCAGTACTTC.

This clonotype was picked up a small number of times. The chain couples TRBV29-1 to TRBJ2-7; D is possibly TRBD2 (5 bases). Deletions cut 6 bases from V and 5 bases from J, with 14 bases between. Germline V CDR1 and CDR2: SQVTM, ANQGSEA. This CDR3 contains 12 residues. CDR3 sequence reads: CSVLAPRDEQYF. The CDR3 DNA follows: TGCAGCGTGCTAGCCCCTAGGGACGAGCAGTACTTC.

This clonotype was counted at least ten times. The chain links TRBV5-1 to TRBJ1-2; no definite D call. The CDR3 runs to 13 residues. The V end lost 5 bases, the J end lost 5 bases, and 13 bases lay between the germline ends. From germline, CDR1 is SGHRS and CDR2 YFSETQ. The CDR3 DNA sequence: TGCGCCAGCAGACATACTGCAAAGTATGGCTACACCTTC. It encodes CASRHTAKYGYTF. The full variable domain, its missing parts supplied by reference TRBV5-1 and TRBJ1-2, is KAGVTQTPRYLIKTRGQQVTLSCSPISGHRSVSWYQQTPGQGLQFLFEYFSETQRNKGNFPGRFSGRQFSNSRSEMNVSTLELGDSALYLCASRHTAKYGYTFGSGTRLTVV.

In regard to this clonotype: It may be a read error: a sequence one base away is much more abundant. This sequence joins TRBV12-3 or TRBV12-4 and TRBJ2-3; D remains ambiguous. CDR3 size: 14 residues. The CDR3 protein is CASSFPDHTDSQYF. The CDR3 DNA reads TGTGCCAGCAGTTTCCCAGACCACACAGATTCGCAGTATTTT.

Many counts were recorded for this clonotype. The V and J genes are TRBV19 and TRBJ2-7; no clear D. This CDR3 has 14 amino acids. Germline-derived CDR1 and CDR2 are LNHDA and SQIVND (reference sequence). The V end lost 7 bases, the J end lost 3 bases, and 16 bases lay between the germline ends. CDR3 coding DNA: TGTGCCAGTAAAGAACAGTTTTTTAACTACGAGCAGTACTTC. This encodes CASKEQFFNYEQYF.

This clonotype was seen a handful of times. The rearrangement uses TRBV29-1 and TRBJ2-7; weak D call: TRBD2 (5 bases). The CDR3 has 14 residues. Germline V gene lookup returns CDR1 SQVTM and CDR2 ANQGSEA. Trimming removed 6 bases at V and 7 bases at J, with 22 bases between. The CDR3 here is CSVARGWDSGEQYF. The CDR3 DNA sequence: TGCAGCGTCGCCCGGGGTTGGGATTCTGGGGAGCAGTACTTC.

DNA for the CDR3: TGCGCCAGCAGCTCGGGAATGACAGGGGGAGAGAGCACTGAAGCTTTCTTT. Its protein product is CASSSGMTGGESTEAFF. This sequence joins TRBV5-1 and TRBJ1-1, with 9 bases lining up with TRBD1. The germline V gene encodes CDR1 SGHRS and CDR2 YFSETQ. CDR3 size: 17 residues. V shed 3 bases, J shed 4 bases, and the junction held 13 bases outside the gene matches.

This clonotype occurred many times. This chain joins TRBV7-2 and TRBJ1-3; no firm D call. The CDR3 covers 13 residues. CDR1 is SGHTA, CDR2 FQGNSA, per germline. The germline V and J ends were trimmed by 7 bases and 4 bases, with 11 bases remaining between them. CDR3 sequence (DNA): TGTGCCAGCACCGAAGCGCCCGGAAACACCATATATTTT. It translates to CASTEAPGNTIYF.

At least ten counts were recorded for this clonotype. The CDR3 reads CATSRGTREETQYF. CDR3 bases: TGTGCCACCAGCAGAGGCACTAGGGAAGAGACCCAGTACTTC. This chain uses TRBV15 with TRBJ2-5, with D tentatively TRBD2 (5 bases). The CDR3 is 14 residues long. V lost 1 base and J lost 3, with 9 bases in between. Germline lookup yields CDR1 LNHNV and CDR2 YYDKDF (reference sequence).

This clonotype was observed at least ten times. DNA for the CDR3: TGTGCCAGCACCGAGGCCCCAGGGGTACAGCCCCAGCATTTT. This encodes CASTEAPGVQPQHF. The chain carries TRBV12-3 or TRBV12-4 and TRBJ1-5; perhaps TRBD1 as D (6 bases). The V and J ends lost 7 bases and 7 bases respectively, with 17 bases between them. This CDR3 is 14 amino acids long.

The gene calls are TRBV15 and TRBJ2-1, with D perhaps matching TRBD2 (5 bases). CDR3 length: 16 amino acids. V was cut by 0 bases and J by 3 bases, with 12 bases left in between. The germline CDR1 and CDR2 sequences are LNHNV and YYDKDF (reference sequence). CDR3 sequence: CATSRDGPGVYNEQFF. The CDR3 coding sequence is TGTGCCACCAGCAGAGATGGACCCGGGGTCTACAATGAGCAGTTCTTC.